This TCR beta chain was obtained from a study of beta chain features in type 1 diabetes. Of the isolated RNA, all was reverse transcribed, and so the sequenced material was expressed TCRB transcripts. Generated by immunoSEQ multiplex PCR, the TCRdb table keeps only in-frame clones and is missing some. The table lists hundreds of thousands of clones, about 63% of them singletons. Germline lookup yields CDR1 LGHNA and CDR2 YSLEER. This CDR3 is built from 15 residues. Trimming shortened V by 5 bases and J by 0 bases, and 13 bases separated the two germline ends. Sequencing was done on a sample of naive CD4+ T cells from blood. The J gene is TRBJ1-1, the V gene TRBV4-3, with no clear D. This receptor was identified in a young man in good health. CDR3 protein: CASSGGLVVNTEAFF. CDR3 in DNA: TGCGCCAGCAGCGGAGGCCTCGTTGTGAACACTGAAGCTTTCTTT.